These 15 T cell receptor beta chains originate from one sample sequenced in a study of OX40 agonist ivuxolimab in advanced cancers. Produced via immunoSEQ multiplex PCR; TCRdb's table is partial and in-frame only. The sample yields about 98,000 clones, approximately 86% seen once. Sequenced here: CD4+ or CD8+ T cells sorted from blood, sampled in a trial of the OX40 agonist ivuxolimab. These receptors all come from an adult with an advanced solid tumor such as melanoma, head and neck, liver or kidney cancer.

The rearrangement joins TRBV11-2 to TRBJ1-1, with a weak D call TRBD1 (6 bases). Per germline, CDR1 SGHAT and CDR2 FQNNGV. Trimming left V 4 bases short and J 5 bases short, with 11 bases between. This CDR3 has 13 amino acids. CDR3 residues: CASSSQGWTEAFF. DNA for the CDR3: TGTGCCAGCAGCTCGCAGGGGTGGACTGAAGCTTTCTTT.

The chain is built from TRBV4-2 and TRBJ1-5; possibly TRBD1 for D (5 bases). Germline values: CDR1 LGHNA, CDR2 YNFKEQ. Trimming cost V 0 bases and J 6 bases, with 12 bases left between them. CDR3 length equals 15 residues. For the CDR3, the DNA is TGTGCCAGCAGCCAAGAGAGAACAGGCGGTCAGCCCCAGCATTTT. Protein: CASSQERTGGQPQHF.

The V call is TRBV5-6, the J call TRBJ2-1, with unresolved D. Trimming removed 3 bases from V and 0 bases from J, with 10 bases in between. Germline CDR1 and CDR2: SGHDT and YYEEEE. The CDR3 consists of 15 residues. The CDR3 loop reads CASSWGSVSYNEQFF. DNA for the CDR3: TGTGCCAGCAGCTGGGGTTCCGTCTCCTACAATGAGCAGTTCTTC.

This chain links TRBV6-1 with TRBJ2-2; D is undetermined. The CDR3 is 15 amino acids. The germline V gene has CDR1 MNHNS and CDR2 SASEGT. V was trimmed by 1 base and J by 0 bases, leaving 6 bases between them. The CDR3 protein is CASSEVGSNTGELFF. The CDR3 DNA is TGTGCCAGCAGTGAAGTGGGGTCGAACACCGGGGAGCTGTTTTTT.

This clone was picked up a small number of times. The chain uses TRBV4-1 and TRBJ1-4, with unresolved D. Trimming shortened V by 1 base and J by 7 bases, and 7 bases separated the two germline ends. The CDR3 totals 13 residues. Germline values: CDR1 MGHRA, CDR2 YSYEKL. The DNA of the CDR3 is TGCGCCAGCAGCCAAGTTCATGGTGAAAAACTGTTTTTT. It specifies CASSQVHGEKLFF.

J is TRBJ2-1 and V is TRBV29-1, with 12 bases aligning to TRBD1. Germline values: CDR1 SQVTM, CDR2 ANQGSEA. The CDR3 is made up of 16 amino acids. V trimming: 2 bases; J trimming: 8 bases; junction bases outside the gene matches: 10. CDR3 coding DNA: TGCAGCGTTGAACGGGGACAGGGGGCCGGCGGTGATGAGCAGTTCTTC. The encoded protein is CSVERGQGAGGDEQFF.

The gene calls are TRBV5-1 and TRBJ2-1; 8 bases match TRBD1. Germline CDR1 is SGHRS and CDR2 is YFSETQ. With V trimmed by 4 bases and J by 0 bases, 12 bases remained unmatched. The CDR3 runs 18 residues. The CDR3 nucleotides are TGCGCCAGCAGCCCCGGGACAGGCTATTTGAGCTCCTACAATGAGCAGTTCTTC. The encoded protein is CASSPGTGYLSSYNEQFF.

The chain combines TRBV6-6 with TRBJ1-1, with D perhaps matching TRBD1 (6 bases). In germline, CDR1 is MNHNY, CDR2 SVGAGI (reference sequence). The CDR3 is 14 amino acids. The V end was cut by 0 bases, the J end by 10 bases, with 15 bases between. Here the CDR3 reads CASSYSYGGQGAFF. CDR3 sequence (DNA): TGTGCCAGCAGTTACTCATATGGGGGCCAGGGAGCTTTCTTT.

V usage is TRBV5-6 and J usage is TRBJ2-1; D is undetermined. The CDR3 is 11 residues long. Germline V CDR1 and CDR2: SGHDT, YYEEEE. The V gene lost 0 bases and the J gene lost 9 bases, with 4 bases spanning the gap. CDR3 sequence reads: CASSLGPEQFF. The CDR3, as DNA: TGTGCCAGCAGCTTGGGACCTGAGCAGTTCTTC.

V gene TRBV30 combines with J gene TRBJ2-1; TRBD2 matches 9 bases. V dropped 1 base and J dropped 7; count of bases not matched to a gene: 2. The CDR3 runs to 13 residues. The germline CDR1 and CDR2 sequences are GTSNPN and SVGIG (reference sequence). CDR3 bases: TGTGCCTGGAGTGGTAGCGGGAGTAATGAGCAGTTCTTC. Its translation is CAWSGSGSNEQFF.

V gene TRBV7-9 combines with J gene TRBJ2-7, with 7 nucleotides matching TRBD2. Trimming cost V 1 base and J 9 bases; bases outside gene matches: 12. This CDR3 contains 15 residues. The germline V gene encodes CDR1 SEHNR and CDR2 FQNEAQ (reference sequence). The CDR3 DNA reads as TGTGCCAGCAGCTTAGGCGCGGGAGCCCCTCCAGGGCAGTACGTC. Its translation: CASSLGAGAPPGQYV.

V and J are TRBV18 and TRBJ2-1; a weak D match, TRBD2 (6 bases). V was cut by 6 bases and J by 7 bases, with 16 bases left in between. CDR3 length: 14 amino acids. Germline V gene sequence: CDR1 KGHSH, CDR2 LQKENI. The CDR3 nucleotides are TGTGCCAGCTCCCCCGGGAGAAGCGCAAATGAGCAGTTCTTC. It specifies CASSPGRSANEQFF.

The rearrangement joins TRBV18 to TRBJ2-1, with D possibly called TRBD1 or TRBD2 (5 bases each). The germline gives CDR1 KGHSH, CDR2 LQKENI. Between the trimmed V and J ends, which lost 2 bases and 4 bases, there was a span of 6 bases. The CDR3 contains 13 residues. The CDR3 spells CASSPGGYNEQFF. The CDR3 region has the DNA TGTGCCAGCTCACCAGGGGGTTACAATGAGCAGTTCTTC.

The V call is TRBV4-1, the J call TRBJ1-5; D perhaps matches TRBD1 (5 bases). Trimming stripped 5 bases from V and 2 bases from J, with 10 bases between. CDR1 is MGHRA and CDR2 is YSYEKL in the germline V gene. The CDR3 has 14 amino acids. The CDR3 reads CASSALGGNQPQHF. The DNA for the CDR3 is TGCGCCAGCAGCGCCCTAGGGGGCAATCAGCCCCAGCATTTT.

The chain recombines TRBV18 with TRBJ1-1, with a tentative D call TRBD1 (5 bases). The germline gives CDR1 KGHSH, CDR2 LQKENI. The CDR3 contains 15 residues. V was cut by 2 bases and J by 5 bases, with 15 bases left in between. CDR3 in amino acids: CASSPRDGASTEAFF. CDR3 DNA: TGTGCCAGCTCACCAAGGGATGGGGCTTCGACTGAAGCTTTCTTT.